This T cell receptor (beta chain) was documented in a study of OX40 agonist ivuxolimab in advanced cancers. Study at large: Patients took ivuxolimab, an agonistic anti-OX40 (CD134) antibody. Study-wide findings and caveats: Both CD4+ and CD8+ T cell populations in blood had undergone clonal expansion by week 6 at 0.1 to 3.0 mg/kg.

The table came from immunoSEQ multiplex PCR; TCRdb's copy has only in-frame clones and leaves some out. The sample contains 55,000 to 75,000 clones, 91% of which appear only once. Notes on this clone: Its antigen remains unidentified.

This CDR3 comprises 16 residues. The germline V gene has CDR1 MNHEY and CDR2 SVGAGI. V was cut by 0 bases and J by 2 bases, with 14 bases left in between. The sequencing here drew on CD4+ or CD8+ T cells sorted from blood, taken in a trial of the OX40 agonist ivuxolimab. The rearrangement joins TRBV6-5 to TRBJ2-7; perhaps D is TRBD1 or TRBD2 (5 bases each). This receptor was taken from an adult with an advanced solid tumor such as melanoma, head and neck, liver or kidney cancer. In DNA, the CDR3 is TGTGCCAGCAGTTACTCAAGGGGAGACCTGGCCTACGAGCAGTACTTC. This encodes CASSYSRGDLAYEQYF.